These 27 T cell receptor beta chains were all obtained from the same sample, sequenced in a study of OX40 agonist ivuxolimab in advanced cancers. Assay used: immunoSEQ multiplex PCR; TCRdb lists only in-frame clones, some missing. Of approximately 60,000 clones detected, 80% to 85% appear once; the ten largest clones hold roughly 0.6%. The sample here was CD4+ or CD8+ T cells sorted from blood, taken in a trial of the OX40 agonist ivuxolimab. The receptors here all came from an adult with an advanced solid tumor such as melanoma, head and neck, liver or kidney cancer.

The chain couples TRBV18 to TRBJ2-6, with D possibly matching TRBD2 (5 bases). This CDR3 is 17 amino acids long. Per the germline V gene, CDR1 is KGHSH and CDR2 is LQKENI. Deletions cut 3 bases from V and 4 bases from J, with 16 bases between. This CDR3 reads CASSPLGKGAGANVLTF. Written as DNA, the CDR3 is TGTGCCAGCTCACCCCTCGGGAAGGGAGCCGGGGCCAACGTCCTGACTTTC.

The CDR3 DNA is TGTGCCATCACCCCCGGGACAGCAACTAATGAAAAACTGTTTTTT. Protein: CAITPGTATNEKLFF. The gene calls are TRBV10-3 and TRBJ1-4; 7 bases agree with TRBD1. J gave up 0 bases and V 7 bases, and 5 bases lay outside the gene matches. Germline V gene data show CDR1 as ENHRY and CDR2 as SYGVKD. This CDR3 spans 15 amino acids.

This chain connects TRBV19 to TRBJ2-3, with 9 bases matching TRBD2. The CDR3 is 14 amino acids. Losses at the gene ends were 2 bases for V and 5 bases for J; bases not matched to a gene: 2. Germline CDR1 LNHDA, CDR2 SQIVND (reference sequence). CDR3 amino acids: CASSIRTSEDTQYF. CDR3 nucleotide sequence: TGTGCCAGTAGTATAAGGACTAGCGAAGATACGCAGTATTTT.

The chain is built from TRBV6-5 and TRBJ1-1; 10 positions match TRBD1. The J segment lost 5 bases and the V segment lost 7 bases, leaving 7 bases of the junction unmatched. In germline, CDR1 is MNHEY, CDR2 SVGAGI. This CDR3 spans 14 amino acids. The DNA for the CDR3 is TGTGCCAGCAACTCTGGACAGGGGGTAACTGAAGCTTTCTTT. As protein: CASNSGQGVTEAFF.

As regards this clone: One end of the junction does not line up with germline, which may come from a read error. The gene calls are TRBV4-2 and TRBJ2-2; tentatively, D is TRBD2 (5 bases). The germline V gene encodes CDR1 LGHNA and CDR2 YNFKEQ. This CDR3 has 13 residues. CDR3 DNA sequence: TGTGCCAGCAGCCAAGATCGGGTGGAGGAGGTGTTTTTT. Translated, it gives CASSQDRVEEVFF.

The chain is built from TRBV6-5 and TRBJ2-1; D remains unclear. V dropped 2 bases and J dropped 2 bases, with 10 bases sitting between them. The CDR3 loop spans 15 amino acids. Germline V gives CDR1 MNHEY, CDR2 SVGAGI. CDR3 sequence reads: CASSYKGLTYNEQFF. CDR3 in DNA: TGTGCCAGCAGTTACAAGGGATTAACCTACAATGAGCAGTTCTTC.

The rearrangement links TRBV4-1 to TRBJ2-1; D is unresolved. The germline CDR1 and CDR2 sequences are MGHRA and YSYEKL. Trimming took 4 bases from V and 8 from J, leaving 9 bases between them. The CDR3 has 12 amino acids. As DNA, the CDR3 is TGCGCCAGCAGCCGACATTCCCATGAGCAGTTCTTC. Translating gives CASSRHSHEQFF.

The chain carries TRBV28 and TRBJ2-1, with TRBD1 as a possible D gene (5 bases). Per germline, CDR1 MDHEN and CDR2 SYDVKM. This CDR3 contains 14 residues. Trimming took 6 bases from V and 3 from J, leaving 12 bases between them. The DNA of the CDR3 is TGTGCCAGCAGCCCAACAGGAAGCTACAATGAGCAGTTCTTC. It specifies CASSPTGSYNEQFF. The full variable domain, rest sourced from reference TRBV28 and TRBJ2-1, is DVKVTQSSRYLVKRTGEKVFLECVQDMDHENMFWYRQDPGLGLRLIYFSYDVKMKEKGDIPEGYSVSREKKERFSLILESASTNQTSMYLCASSPTGSYNEQFFGPGTRLTVL.

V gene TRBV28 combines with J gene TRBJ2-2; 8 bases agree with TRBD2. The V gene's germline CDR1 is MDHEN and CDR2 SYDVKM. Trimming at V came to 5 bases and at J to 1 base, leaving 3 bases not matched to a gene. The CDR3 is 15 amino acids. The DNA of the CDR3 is TGTGCCAGCAGTAATGCGGGAGGGAACACCGGGGAGCTGTTTTTT. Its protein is CASSNAGGNTGELFF.

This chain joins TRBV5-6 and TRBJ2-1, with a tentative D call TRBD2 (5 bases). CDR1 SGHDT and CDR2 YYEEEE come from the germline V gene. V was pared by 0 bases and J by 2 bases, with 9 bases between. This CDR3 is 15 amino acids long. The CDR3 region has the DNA TGTGCCAGCAGCTTGGGGGGAGTCCCCTACAATGAGCAGTTCTTC. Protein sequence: CASSLGGVPYNEQFF.

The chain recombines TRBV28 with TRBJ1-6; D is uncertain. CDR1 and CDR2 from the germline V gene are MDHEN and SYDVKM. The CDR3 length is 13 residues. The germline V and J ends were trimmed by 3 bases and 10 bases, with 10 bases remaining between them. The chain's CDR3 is CASSFGSSSPLHF. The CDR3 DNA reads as TGTGCCAGCAGTTTCGGCTCGAGCTCACCCCTCCACTTT.

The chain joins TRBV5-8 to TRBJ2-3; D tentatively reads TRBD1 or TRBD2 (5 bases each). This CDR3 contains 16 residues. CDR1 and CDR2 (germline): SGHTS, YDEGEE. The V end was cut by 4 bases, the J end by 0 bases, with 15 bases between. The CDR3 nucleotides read TGTGCCAGCAGCCGGGGCGTGGCAGGGAGCACAGATACGCAGTATTTT. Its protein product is CASSRGVAGSTDTQYF.

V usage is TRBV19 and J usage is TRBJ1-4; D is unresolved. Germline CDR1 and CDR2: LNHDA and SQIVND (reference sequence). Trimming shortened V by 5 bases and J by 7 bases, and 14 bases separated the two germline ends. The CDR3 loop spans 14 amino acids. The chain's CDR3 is CASSSAAGIEKLFF. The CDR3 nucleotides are TGTGCCAGTAGTTCGGCGGCAGGCATTGAAAAACTGTTTTTT.

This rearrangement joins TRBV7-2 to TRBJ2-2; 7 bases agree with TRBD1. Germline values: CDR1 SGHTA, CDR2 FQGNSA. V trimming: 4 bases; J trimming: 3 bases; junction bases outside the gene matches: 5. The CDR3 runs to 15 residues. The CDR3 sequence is CASSSTGTDTGELFF. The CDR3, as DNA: TGTGCCAGCAGCTCCACCGGGACAGACACCGGGGAGCTGTTTTTT.

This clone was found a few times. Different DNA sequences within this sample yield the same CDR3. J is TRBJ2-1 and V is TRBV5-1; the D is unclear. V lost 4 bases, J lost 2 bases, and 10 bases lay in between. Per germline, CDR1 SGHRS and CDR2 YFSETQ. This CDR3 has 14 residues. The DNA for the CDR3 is TGCGCCAGCAGCCCCGGAGCTCCCTACAATGAGCAGTTCTTC. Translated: CASSPGAPYNEQFF.

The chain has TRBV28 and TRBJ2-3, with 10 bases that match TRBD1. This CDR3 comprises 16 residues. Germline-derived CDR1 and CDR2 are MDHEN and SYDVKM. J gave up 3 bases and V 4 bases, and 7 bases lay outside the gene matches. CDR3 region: CASSSPGQGKTDTQYF. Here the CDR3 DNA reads TGTGCCAGCAGTTCACCGGGACAGGGGAAAACAGATACGCAGTATTTT. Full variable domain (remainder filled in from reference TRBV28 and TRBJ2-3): DVKVTQSSRYLVKRTGEKVFLECVQDMDHENMFWYRQDPGLGLRLIYFSYDVKMKEKGDIPEGYSVSREKKERFSLILESASTNQTSMYLCASSSPGQGKTDTQYFGPGTRLTVL.

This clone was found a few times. This CDR3 is CAIRNQEGNSPLHF. The CDR3 nucleotides read TGTGCCATCAGAAACCAGGAGGGCAATTCACCCCTCCACTTT. V and J are TRBV10-3 and TRBJ1-6; D gene unclear. There are 14 residues in the CDR3. Deletions cut 6 bases from V and 7 bases from J, with 13 bases between. From germline, CDR1 is ENHRY and CDR2 SYGVKD.

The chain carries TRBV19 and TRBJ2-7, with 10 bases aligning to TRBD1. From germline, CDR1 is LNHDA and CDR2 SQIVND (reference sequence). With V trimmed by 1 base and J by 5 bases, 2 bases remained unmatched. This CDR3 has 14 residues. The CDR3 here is CASSIGQGANEQYF. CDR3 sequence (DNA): TGTGCCAGTAGTATAGGACAGGGGGCGAACGAGCAGTACTTC.

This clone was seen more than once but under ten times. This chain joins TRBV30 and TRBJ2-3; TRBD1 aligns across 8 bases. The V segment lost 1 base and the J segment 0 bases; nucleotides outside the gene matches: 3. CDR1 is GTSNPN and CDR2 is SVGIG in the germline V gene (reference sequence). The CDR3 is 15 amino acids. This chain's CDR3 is CAWSGTGYSTDTQYF. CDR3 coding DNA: TGTGCCTGGAGTGGGACAGGGTATAGCACAGATACGCAGTATTTT.

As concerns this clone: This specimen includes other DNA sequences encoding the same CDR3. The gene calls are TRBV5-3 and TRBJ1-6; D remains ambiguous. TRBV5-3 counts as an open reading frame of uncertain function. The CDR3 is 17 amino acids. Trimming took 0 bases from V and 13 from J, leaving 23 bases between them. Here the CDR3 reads CARSLAVDPILTAPLHF. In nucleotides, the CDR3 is TGTGCCAGAAGCTTGGCTGTAGATCCGATACTAACGGCGCCCCTCCACTTT.

For the CDR3, the DNA is TGTGCCAGTAGTAGAGGGACAGAGTCCTATGGCTACACCTTC. Protein: CASSRGTESYGYTF. The genes are TRBV19 and TRBJ1-2; TRBD1 matches at 7 bases. Germline V gene data show CDR1 as LNHDA and CDR2 as SQIVND (reference sequence). The CDR3 runs 14 residues. J gave up 4 bases and V 4 bases, and 6 bases lay outside the gene matches.

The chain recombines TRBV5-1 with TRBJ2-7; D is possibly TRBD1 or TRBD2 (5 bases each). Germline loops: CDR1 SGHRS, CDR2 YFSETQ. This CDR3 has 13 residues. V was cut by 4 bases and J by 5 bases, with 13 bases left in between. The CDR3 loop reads CASSPRDPHEQYF. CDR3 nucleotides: TGCGCCAGCAGCCCTAGGGACCCCCACGAGCAGTACTTC.

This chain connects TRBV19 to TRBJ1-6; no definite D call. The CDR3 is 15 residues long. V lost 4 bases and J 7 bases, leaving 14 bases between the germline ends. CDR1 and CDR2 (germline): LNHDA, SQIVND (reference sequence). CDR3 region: CASSNPPAANSPLHF. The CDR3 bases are TGTGCCAGTAGTAACCCCCCGGCAGCGAATTCACCCCTCCACTTT.

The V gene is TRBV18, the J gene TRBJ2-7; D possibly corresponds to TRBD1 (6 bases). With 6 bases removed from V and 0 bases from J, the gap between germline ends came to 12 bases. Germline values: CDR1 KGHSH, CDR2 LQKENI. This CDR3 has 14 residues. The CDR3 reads CASSPGHISYEQYF. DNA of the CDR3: TGTGCCAGCTCCCCGGGACACATCTCCTACGAGCAGTACTTC.

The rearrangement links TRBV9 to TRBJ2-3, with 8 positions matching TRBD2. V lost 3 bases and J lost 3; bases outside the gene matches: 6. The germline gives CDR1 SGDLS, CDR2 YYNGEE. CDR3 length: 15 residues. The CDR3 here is CASSASGGPTDTQYF. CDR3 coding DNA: TGTGCCAGCAGCGCGTCGGGAGGGCCAACAGATACGCAGTATTTT.

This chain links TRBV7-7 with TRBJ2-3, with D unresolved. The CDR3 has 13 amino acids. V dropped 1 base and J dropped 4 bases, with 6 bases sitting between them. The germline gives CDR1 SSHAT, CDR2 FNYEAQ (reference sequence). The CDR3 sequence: CASSLVPADTQYF. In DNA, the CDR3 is TGTGCCAGCAGCTTAGTGCCCGCAGATACGCAGTATTTT.

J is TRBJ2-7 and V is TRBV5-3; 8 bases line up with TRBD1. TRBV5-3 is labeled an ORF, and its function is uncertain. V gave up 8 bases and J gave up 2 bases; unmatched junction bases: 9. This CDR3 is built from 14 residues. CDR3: CASSTRQGTYEQYF. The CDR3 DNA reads TGTGCCAGCAGCACCAGACAGGGGACCTACGAGCAGTACTTC.